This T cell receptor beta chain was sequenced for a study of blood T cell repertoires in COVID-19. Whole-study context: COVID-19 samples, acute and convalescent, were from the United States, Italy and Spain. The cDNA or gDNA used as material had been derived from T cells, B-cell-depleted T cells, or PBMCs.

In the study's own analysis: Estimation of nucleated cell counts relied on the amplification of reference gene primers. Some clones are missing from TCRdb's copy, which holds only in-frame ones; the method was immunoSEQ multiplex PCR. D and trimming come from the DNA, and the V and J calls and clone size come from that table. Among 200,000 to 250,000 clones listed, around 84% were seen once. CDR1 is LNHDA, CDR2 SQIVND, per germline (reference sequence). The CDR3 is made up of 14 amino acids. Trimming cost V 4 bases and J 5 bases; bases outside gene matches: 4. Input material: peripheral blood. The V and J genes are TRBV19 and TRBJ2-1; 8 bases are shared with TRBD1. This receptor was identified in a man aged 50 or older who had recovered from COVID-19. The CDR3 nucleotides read TGTGCCAGTAGTACGCGACAGGGGCACAATGAGCAGTTCTTC. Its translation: CASSTRQGHNEQFF. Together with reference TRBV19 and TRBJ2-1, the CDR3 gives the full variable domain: DGGITQSPKYLFRKEGQNVTLSCEQNLNHDAMYWYRQDPGQGLRLIYYSQIVNDFQKGDIAEGYSVSREKKESFPLTVTSAQKNPTAFYLCASSTRQGHNEQFFGPGTRLTVL.